This entry describes one TCR beta chain. Profiled with immunoSEQ multiplex PCR; TCRdb holds only in-frame clones, not every one. The sample yields 80,000 to 100,000 clones, 80% to 95% seen once. The data are from a study of control samples from healthy donors and cancer patients. This clonotype was obtained from a human donor in good health. The donor label of this sample is uncertain. The sequenced sample was blood.

CDR3 loop: CASSLTANTGELFF. In DNA, the CDR3 is TGCGCCAGCAGCTTGACAGCGAACACCGGGGAGCTGTTTTTT. The rearrangement links TRBV5-1 to TRBJ2-2; D call uncertain. Trimming left V 1 base short and J 0 bases short, with 4 bases between. This CDR3 contains 14 residues. Germline V CDR1 and CDR2: SGHRS, YFSETQ.